This T cell receptor (beta chain) was profiled in a study of blood T cell repertoires in COVID-19 (dated by TCRdb to 2019 to 2021). Regarding the study in general: Samples from collaborators originated in the United States, Italy and Spain and spanned both the acute and convalescent phases of COVID-19. A freely available public database, intended as a resource for researchers studying the immune response to SARS-CoV-2, is where the repertoires were released. The material from the prospective study consisted of cDNA or gDNA derived from T cells, B-cell-depleted T cells, or PBMCs. Samples came from the ongoing ImmuneRACE study (first 160 participants) plus 1,254 subjects from 6 global collaborators. Deeply sampled blood TCRbeta repertoires from subjects exposed to, actively infected with, or recovered from COVID-19 were included in the dataset. Where available, HLA class I and class II types were taken from metadata supplied by the sample provider and were not determined by assay-based typing. The sample metadata nearly always contained a de-identified subject ID, COVID-19 status, age in years and sex.

At one collaborating source in Seattle, patients were enrolled during active infection and were followed longitudinally through the course of disease. Whole blood was collected in K2EDTA tubes by collaborating institutions according to the institutions' own protocols. For TCRbeta analysis, collaborator samples were shipped as frozen whole blood, as isolated PBMCs, or as DNA extracted from either sample type. A remark on this clone: Its antigen is currently not known. No base quality values were provided; no much bigger clone lies one nucleotide off.

Including cysteine and phenylalanine, the CDR3 has 14 amino acids. Left in the record is the CDR3 DNA by itself, 42 bases read in frame from the first base. The germline V gene encodes CDR1 MNHEY and CDR2 SVGAGI. Germline trimming amounts to 6 bases on V and 7 bases on J, with 6 as the count of junction bases outside the gene matches. Study-wide findings and limitations: The quantity of clinical and demographic metadata differed by source and by participant and was supplied without curation.

TCRbeta CDR3 regions were amplified from genomic DNA by means of the immunoSEQ Assay, a bias-controlled multiplex PCR. From the authors' description of their analysis: Within the assay, amplification of reference gene primers was used to estimate how many nucleated cells each sample contained. Sequence reads were collapsed and filtered to measure the absolute abundance of every unique TCRbeta CDR3 rearrangement. For each sample, productive Simpson clonality was calculated as the square root of Simpson's diversity index across productive rearrangements. Here the immuneACCESS table is served through TCRdb, limited to in-frame sequences with V and J called. Missing clones are a known gap in these copies; in checked studies unresolved V genes cover under half, and the rest lacks a known reason. That table supplies the V and J calls and clone size; D and trimming were determined from the DNA. The sample yields over 150,000 clones; just under 85% were counted once. The biggest ten clones account for 6.5% to 9.5% of the sample.

The receptor comes from an elderly woman with COVID-19, enrolled during active disease. The sample taken for sequencing was peripheral blood. The chain was built from TRBV6-5 and TRBJ2-1, with 10 middle bases fitting TRBD2. The DNA sequence is as follows: TGTGCCAGCAGGAGCGGGGGGGCCGTTAATGAGCAGTTCTTC. Translated, this is CASRSGGAVNEQFF.